The rows below give T cell receptor beta chains drawn from one sample of a study of Tregs in tolerant kidney transplant recipients. Sequenced by immunoSEQ multiplex PCR; TCRdb stores in-frame clones only, minus some. The table records 98,000 or so clones, around 87% of them present only once. The source was CD4+ T cells from blood, collected before the transplant. The receptors here all came from a human donor who received a combined kidney and bone marrow transplant. CDR3s include the opening cysteine and the closing phenylalanine or tryptophan. A D gene is named only where the DNA matches it firmly. Rows may omit the clone size; those that give it use once, few, many or a size class.

d_gene	abundance	j_gene	v_gene	CDR3aa	CDR3nt
TRBD1	NA	TRBJ1-4	TRBV28	CASRGRDRDLANEKLFF	TGTGCCAGCAGGGGCCGGGACAGGGATCTGGCTAATGAAAAACTGTTTTTT
NA	NA	TRBJ1-1	TRBV27	CASSPQRGGRGETGAFF	TGTGCCAGCAGTCCCCAGAGGGGGGGCAGGGGCGAGACCGGGGCTTTCTTT
NA	NA	TRBJ2-3	TRBV18	CASSPGLPTDTQYF	TGTGCCAGCTCCCCGGGACTGCCTACAGATACGCAGTATTTT
NA	NA	TRBJ2-6	TRBV19	CASSIDMTAPGANVLTF	TGTGCCAGTAGTATAGATATGACAGCTCCTGGGGCCAACGTCCTGACTTTC
NA	NA	TRBJ1-1	TRBV9	CASSVGTEMNTEAFF	TGTGCCAGCAGCGTAGGAACAGAAATGAACACTGAAGCTTTCTTT
NA	NA	TRBJ1-6	TRBV29-1	CSAGGSTLHF	TGCAGCGCCGGCGGGTCTACACTCCACTTT
NA	once	TRBJ1-2	TRBV4-1	CASSPRDTANYGYTF	TGCGCCAGCAGCCCAAGGGACACAGCCAACTATGGCTACACCTTC
TRBD1	NA	TRBJ1-2	TRBV28	CASSSGTGDGYTF	TGTGCCAGCAGTTCCGGGACAGGGGATGGCTACACCTTC
TRBD1	NA	TRBJ1-2	TRBV2	CASSYRQGAYGYTF	TGTGCCAGCAGTTATCGGCAGGGGGCCTATGGCTACACCTTC
NA	NA	TRBJ2-3	TRBV2	CASSDMPLRTDTQYF	TGTGCCAGCAGTGACATGCCACTTCGCACAGATACGCAGTATTTT
NA	NA	TRBJ2-1	TRBV4-2	CASSQGADYSYNEQFF	TGTGCCAGCAGCCAAGGTGCTGACTACTCCTACAATGAGCAGTTCTTC
NA	NA	TRBJ1-1	TRBV5-1	CASSLTGGDTEAFF	TGCGCCAGCAGCTTAACGGGAGGGGACACTGAAGCTTTCTTT
TRBD2	NA	TRBJ2-3	TRBV18	CASSPRLARYSTDTQYF	TGTGCCAGCTCACCAAGACTAGCGCGATATAGCACAGATACGCAGTATTTT
NA	once	TRBJ2-7	TRBV5-1	CASSLRLDSYEQYF	TGCGCCAGCAGCCTCCGACTGGACTCCTACGAGCAGTACTTC
NA	NA	TRBJ2-3	TRBV6-1	CASGSSGDTQYF	TGTGCCAGCGGTAGTTCGGGAGATACGCAGTATTTT
NA	NA	TRBJ1-3	TRBV11-2	CASSLEGSSGNTIYF	TGTGCCAGCAGCTTGGAGGGAAGCTCTGGAAACACCATATATTTT
TRBD2	NA	TRBJ2-5	TRBV5-1	CASKGTSGMGQETQYF	TGCGCCAGCAAAGGCACTAGCGGGATGGGCCAAGAGACCCAGTACTTC
NA	NA	TRBJ1-1	TRBV5-4	CASSTLGISEAFF	TGTGCCAGCTCCACACTGGGCATATCTGAAGCTTTCTTT
NA	NA	TRBJ1-1	TRBV5-1	CASSLAGRTNTEAFF	TGCGCCAGCAGCTTGGCAGGGCGGACGAACACTGAAGCTTTCTTT
NA	NA	TRBJ1-2	TRBV27	CASRRVGRNYGYTF	TGTGCCAGCCGGAGGGTAGGAAGAAACTATGGCTACACCTTC
NA	NA	TRBJ1-2	TRBV2	CASSSLRRQLYGYTF	TGTGCCAGCAGCTCCTTGCGGAGACAGTTATATGGCTACACCTTC
TRBD1	NA	TRBJ2-7	TRBV29-1	CSVEQDRARPYEQYF	TGCAGCGTTGAACAAGACAGGGCGAGGCCCTACGAGCAGTACTTC
NA	NA	TRBJ2-3	TRBV18	CASSISGTAGPDTQYF	TGTGCCAGCTCAATTTCCGGGACTGCCGGACCAGATACGCAGTATTTT
NA	NA	TRBJ1-2	TRBV9	CASSVDSAGAYGYTF	TGTGCCAGCAGCGTAGACTCCGCAGGGGCCTATGGCTACACCTTC
NA	NA	TRBJ1-2	TRBV4-3	CASSQWPGDYGYTF	TGCGCCAGCAGCCAATGGCCGGGGGACTATGGCTACACCTTC
TRBD1	NA	TRBJ1-2	TRBV28	CASSGGTVGGYTF	TGTGCCAGCAGTGGCGGGACAGTAGGTGGCTACACCTTC
TRBD1	NA	TRBJ1-1	TRBV18	CASSLRTGDTEAFF	TGTGCCAGCTCACTAAGGACAGGGGATACTGAAGCTTTCTTT
TRBD1	NA	TRBJ1-6	TRBV5-1	CASSLGRGTGPPLHF	TGCGCCAGCAGCTTGGGCCGCGGGACAGGGCCACCCCTCCACTTT
NA	NA	TRBJ2-5	TRBV7-6	CASSTLPLVGGQETQYF	TGTGCCAGCAGCACGTTGCCACTAGTAGGGGGCCAAGAGACCCAGTACTTC
TRBD1	NA	TRBJ2-7	TRBV7-2	CASSQRTGRDSEQYF	TGTGCCAGCAGCCAAAGGACAGGAAGGGACAGCGAGCAGTACTTC
NA	NA	TRBJ1-1	TRBV18	CASSPSNTEAFF	TGTGCCAGCTCCCCTAGCAACACTGAAGCTTTCTTT
TRBD1	NA	TRBJ1-2	TRBV10-3	CAISEGQGVPYGYTF	TGTGCCATCAGTGAGGGACAGGGGGTTCCCTATGGCTACACCTTC
TRBD2	NA	TRBJ2-2	TRBV2	CASSLLAGGSGELFF	TGTGCCAGCAGCCTACTAGCGGGGGGTTCCGGGGAGCTGTTTTTT